This T cell receptor (beta chain) was recorded in a study of blood T cell repertoires in COVID-19. Study overall: Samples of COVID-19 (acute and convalescent) were obtained from the United States, Italy and Spain. T cells, B-cell-depleted T cells, or PBMCs provided the cDNA or gDNA that served as material.

The CDR3 is 11 amino acids. Germline CDR1 LNHDA, CDR2 SQIVND (reference sequence). V lost 11 bases, J lost 8 bases, and 15 bases lay in between. Per the original data handling: How many nucleated cells were present was estimated from reference gene primer amplification. The data were produced by immunoSEQ multiplex PCR, yet TCRdb's version contains in-frame clones alone and is incomplete. V, J and clone size were drawn from that table, and D and trimming were deduced from the DNA. This table has about 200,000 clones, around 85% appearing once. The origin of this receptor is a woman in her seventies with COVID-19, enrolled during active disease. The sample comprised peripheral blood. J is TRBJ1-2 and V is TRBV19; no clear D gene. CDR3 amino acids: CAAPPTSGYTF. CDR3 sequence (DNA): TGTGCCGCCCCCCCCACATCAGGCTACACCTTC.